The 7 T cell receptor beta chains in this list originate from one sample, sequenced in a study of vaccination and CD4 T cells after COVID-19. For these TCRs, the target antigens are not known. The Oncomine TCR Beta short-read assay sequenced DNA from cultured CD4+ T cells. Each CDR3 protein gets one entry after TCRdb re-called the PCR reads with MiXCR. This sample has about 2,000 distinct CDR3 sequences, with roughly 55% found just once. As for treatment: approximately nine-day PBMC culture with coronavirus spike peptide pools or control peptides (ViraFEST assay). The unexposed donor's CD4+ T cells were collected before the COVID-19 pandemic (2011-2018). Source material: CD4+ T cells from blood, cultured in vitro. These receptors were collected from a human donor in good health.

The V gene is TRBV19, the J gene TRBJ2-3; 10 bases line up with TRBD1. CDR1 is LNHDA, CDR2 SQIVND, per germline (reference sequence). The V and J ends lost 9 bases and 6 bases, in that order; junction bases with no gene match: 6. The CDR3 loop spans 13 amino acids. CDR3 coding DNA: TGTGCCAGCAGAGACAGGGGGCATGATACGCAGTATTTT. Encoded protein: CASRDRGHDTQYF.

This chain links TRBV28 with TRBJ2-2; 7 bases are shared with TRBD2. The CDR3 has 15 residues. The V gene's germline CDR1 is MDHEN and CDR2 SYDVKM. The V and J ends lost 5 bases and 5 bases, in that order; junction bases with no gene match: 8. The CDR3 DNA sequence: TGTGCCAGCAGTCCCGGGGGGAGGGTGACCGGGGAGCTGTTTTTT. Its protein product is CASSPGGRVTGELFF.

Relative to its sample, this clonotype is medium-sized. The J gene is TRBJ1-5, the V gene TRBV27; D perhaps matches TRBD1 (6 bases). This CDR3 comprises 14 residues. Germline-derived CDR1 and CDR2 are MNHEY and SMNVEV (reference sequence). Trimming shortened V by 9 bases and J by 3 bases, and 15 bases separated the two germline ends. CDR3: CASSQDRANQPQHF. The CDR3 bases are TGTGCCAGTTCCCAGGACAGAGCCAATCAGCCCCAGCATTTT.

This clonotype was counted only a few times. The rearrangement joins TRBV12-3 or TRBV12-4 to TRBJ1-2; 11 bases are a match to TRBD1. V dropped 5 bases and J dropped 4; count of bases not matched to a gene: 6. The CDR3 is made up of 15 amino acids. The CDR3 DNA is TGTGCCAGCAGTCCAGGGACAGGGGGTGGCTATGGCTACACCTTC. This encodes CASSPGTGGGYGYTF.

By share of the sample, this clonotype is large. The V gene is TRBV10-3, the J gene TRBJ2-7, with D perhaps matching TRBD1 (5 bases). Germline V CDR1 and CDR2: ENHRY, SYGVKD. V lost 4 bases, J lost 0 bases, and 16 bases lay in between. The length of the CDR3 is 16 residues. This CDR3 is CAISATVGTISYEQYF. In DNA, the CDR3 is TGTGCCATCAGTGCGACAGTTGGAACTATCTCCTACGAGCAGTACTTC.

The table lists this clonotype with a few counts. This chain joins TRBV6-1 and TRBJ2-3; D is undetermined. CDR1 and CDR2 from the germline V gene are MNHNS and SASEGT. With 1 base removed from V and 8 bases from J, the gap between germline ends came to 10 bases. The CDR3 runs 13 residues. The chain's CDR3 is CASSEGWGATQYF. The CDR3 nucleotides are TGTGCCAGCAGTGAAGGGTGGGGTGCTACGCAGTATTTT.

The V gene is TRBV6-1, the J gene TRBJ2-7; 10 bases are shared with TRBD1. In germline, CDR1 is MNHNS, CDR2 SASEGT. With V trimmed by 3 bases and J by 9 bases, 11 bases remained unmatched. The CDR3 loop spans 15 amino acids. The CDR3, as DNA: TGTGCCAGCAGTGACCCCGGGACAGGGGTTTTGGGGCAGTACTTC. Translated, it gives CASSDPGTGVLGQYF.